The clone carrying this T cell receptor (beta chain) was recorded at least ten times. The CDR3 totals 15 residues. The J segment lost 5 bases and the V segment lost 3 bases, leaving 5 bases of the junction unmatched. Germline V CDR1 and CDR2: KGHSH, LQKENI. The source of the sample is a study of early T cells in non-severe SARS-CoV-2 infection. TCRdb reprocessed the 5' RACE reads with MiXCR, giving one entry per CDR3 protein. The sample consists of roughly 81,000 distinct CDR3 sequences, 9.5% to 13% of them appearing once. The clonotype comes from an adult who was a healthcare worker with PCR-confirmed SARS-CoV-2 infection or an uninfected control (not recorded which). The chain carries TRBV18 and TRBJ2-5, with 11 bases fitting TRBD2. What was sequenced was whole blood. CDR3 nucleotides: TGTGCCAGCTCACCCCAAGGACTAGCGGGTGAGACCCAGTACTTC. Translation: CASSPQGLAGETQYF.